The 29 T cell receptor beta chains below all came from one sample that was sequenced in a study of blood T cell repertoires in COVID-19. Produced via immunoSEQ multiplex PCR; TCRdb's table is partial and in-frame only. The table records approximately 58,000 clones, about 81% of them present only once. The source material was peripheral blood. Receptors were obtained from a man aged 55 to 69 with COVID-19, enrolled during active disease.

V is TRBV5-4 and J is TRBJ2-5; D unresolved. Germline V lookup: CDR1 SGHNT, CDR2 YYREEE (reference sequence). V dropped 3 bases and J dropped 5 bases, with 11 bases sitting between them. The CDR3 has 13 amino acids. The CDR3 protein is CASSSTLFETQYF. Here the CDR3 DNA reads TGTGCCAGCAGCTCCACATTGTTTGAGACCCAGTACTTC.

V gene TRBV6-5 combines with J gene TRBJ1-4, with D possibly matching TRBD1 (5 bases). The CDR3 spans 15 residues. Per the germline V gene, CDR1 is MNHEY and CDR2 is SVGAGI. The V end was cut by 6 bases, the J end by 6 bases, with 17 bases between. The CDR3 DNA is TGTGCCAGCAGCCAACGGGGGGATAGGGATGAAAAACTGTTTTTT. This gives the protein CASSQRGDRDEKLFF.

V usage is TRBV4-3 and J usage is TRBJ1-1, with D unresolved. V shed 6 bases and J shed 7 bases, with 12 bases lying between them. The CDR3 covers 12 residues. Germline lookup yields CDR1 LGHNA and CDR2 YSLEER. CDR3 amino acids: CASSLVRGEAFF. The CDR3 nucleotides read TGCGCCAGCAGTCTAGTGCGGGGTGAAGCTTTCTTT.

The chain uses TRBV19 and TRBJ1-5, with TRBD1 matching over 7 bases. Germline V gives CDR1 LNHDA, CDR2 SQIVND (reference sequence). CDR3 length: 14 residues. V dropped 6 bases and J dropped 1; count of bases not matched to a gene: 3. The CDR3 DNA sequence: TGTGCCAGTAGCCTGACAGGGAGCAATCAGCCCCAGCATTTT. Amino acids: CASSLTGSNQPQHF.

The CDR3 DNA reads as TGTGCCAGCAGTTCGGACAGGGTCTATGGCTACACCTTC. This encodes CASSSDRVYGYTF. The V call is TRBV12-3 or TRBV12-4, the J call TRBJ1-2; TRBD1 aligns across 8 bases. CDR3 length: 13 residues. Unmatched junction bases numbered 2, after V lost 4 bases and J lost 4 bases.

This clone was recorded only once. This chain joins TRBV4-1 and TRBJ2-1; 7 nucleotides line up with TRBD2. The V gene end was trimmed by 3 bases and the J gene end by 4 bases; junction bases not matched to a gene: 9. The CDR3 is made up of 16 amino acids. Germline CDR1 is MGHRA and CDR2 is YSYEKL. CDR3 DNA sequence: TGCGCCAGCAGCCACCCGAGCCAGCGGGGTTACAATGAGCAGTTCTTC. Residues: CASSHPSQRGYNEQFF.

This clone was seen once. The V call is TRBV15, the J call TRBJ2-5; D gene uncertain. In germline, CDR1 is LNHNV, CDR2 YYDKDF (reference sequence). Trimming removed 0 bases at V and 5 bases at J, with 7 bases between. The CDR3 loop spans 13 amino acids. The CDR3 spells CATSRDTRETQYF. CDR3 nucleotide sequence: TGTGCCACCAGCAGAGATACTCGCGAGACCCAGTACTTC.

This chain joins TRBV12-3 or TRBV12-4 and TRBJ1-6; D remains ambiguous. CDR3 length equals 13 residues. V dropped 5 bases and J dropped 9 bases, with 11 bases sitting between them. The CDR3 region has the DNA TGTGCCAGCAGTAGAAACAGCGGTTCACCCCTCCACTTT. It codes for CASSRNSGSPLHF.

The chain is built from TRBV18 and TRBJ2-7; TRBD1 matches at 9 bases. The CDR3 contains 15 residues. Losses at the gene ends were 5 bases for V and 0 bases for J; bases not matched to a gene: 5. Germline lookup yields CDR1 KGHSH and CDR2 LQKENI. DNA for the CDR3: TGTGCCAGCTCATTAGGGACAGGGAGCTCCTACGAGCAGTACTTC. Translating it yields CASSLGTGSSYEQYF. The variable domain in full, completed from reference TRBV18 and TRBJ2-7, reads NAGVMQNPRHLVRRRGQEARLRCSPMKGHSHVYWYRQLPEEGLKFMVYLQKENIIDESGMPKERFSAEFPKEGPSILRIQQVVRGDSAAYFCASSLGTGSSYEQYFGPGTRLTVT.

The chain couples TRBV3-1 (or the pseudogene TRBV3-2) to TRBJ2-5; 12 nucleotides agree with TRBD2. The CDR3 loop spans 19 amino acids. In germline, CDR1 is LGHDT, CDR2 YNNKEL (reference sequence). V lost 4 bases, J lost 5 bases, and 17 bases stayed unmatched. The CDR3 sequence is CASSPPPGLAGVEAETQYF. The CDR3 DNA is TGTGCCAGCAGCCCGCCACCGGGACTAGCGGGCGTAGAGGCGGAGACCCAGTACTTC.

This clone was detected a few times. The chain links TRBV6-5 to TRBJ1-2; D uncertain. The CDR3 runs to 12 residues. V was cut by 6 bases and J by 2 bases, with 7 bases left in between. Germline values: CDR1 MNHEY, CDR2 SVGAGI. The CDR3 here is CASSRGNYGYTF. CDR3 DNA sequence: TGTGCCAGCAGCCGCGGGAACTATGGCTACACCTTC.

This clone was seen a few times. The chain combines TRBV12-5 with TRBJ1-5, with a possible D match to TRBD1 (5 bases). V lost 1 base and J 0 bases, leaving 25 bases between the germline ends. Germline CDR1 LGHNT, CDR2 FRNRAP. The CDR3 contains 21 residues. This CDR3 is CASGLETGTASQVYSNQPQHF. As DNA, the CDR3 is TGTGCTAGTGGTTTGGAAACCGGGACTGCAAGCCAGGTTTATAGCAATCAGCCCCAGCATTTT.

A note on this clone: One end of the junction fails to match germline, which may point to a read error. The J gene is TRBJ2-7, the V gene TRBV5-1; 7 bases match TRBD1. Germline lookup yields CDR1 SGHRS and CDR2 YFSETQ. The CDR3 contains 13 residues. CDR3 coding DNA: TGCGCCAGCAGCTTGGATATGACAGGGCCACAGAACTTC. It yields the protein CASSLDMTGPQNF.

This clone was observed once. The genes are TRBV5-4 and TRBJ1-1; perhaps TRBD1 as D (6 bases). Germline values: CDR1 SGHNT, CDR2 YYREEE (reference sequence). The CDR3 runs to 16 residues. Deletions cut 5 bases from V and 0 bases from J, with 17 bases between. The CDR3 nucleotides are TGTGCCAGCAGTCAATCTGGACAGCTGATGAACACTGAAGCTTTCTTT. Its translation is CASSQSGQLMNTEAFF.

CDR3 loop: CASSLGLAESDTQYF. CDR3 in DNA: TGCGCCAGCAGCCTCGGACTAGCGGAGTCAGATACGCAGTATTTT. The rearrangement uses TRBV4-1 and TRBJ2-3; 10 bases fit TRBD2. CDR3 length equals 15 residues. Per germline, CDR1 MGHRA and CDR2 YSYEKL. The junction had 5 bases not matched to a gene; V was cut back by 4 bases and J by 4 bases.

V and J are TRBV5-6 and TRBJ1-4; D call uncertain. The CDR3 spans 15 residues. Germline lookup yields CDR1 SGHDT and CDR2 YYEEEE. Trimming took 1 base from V and 3 from J, leaving 10 bases between them. The CDR3 spells CASSLYLQSNEKLFF. CDR3 DNA: TGTGCCAGCAGCTTGTATCTACAGTCTAATGAAAAACTGTTTTTT.

This clone was detected only once. The chain recombines TRBV14 with TRBJ2-7, with D possibly matching TRBD1 (6 bases). The CDR3 is 13 residues long. Trimming stripped 4 bases from V and 5 bases from J, with 12 bases between. Germline V gene data show CDR1 as SGHDN and CDR2 as FVKESK. The CDR3: CASSLIQGNEQYF. The CDR3 DNA reads as TGTGCCAGCAGCCTCATACAGGGCAACGAGCAGTACTTC.

This sequence joins TRBV5-1 and TRBJ1-2; D is possibly TRBD1 (5 bases). Germline assignment: CDR1 SGHRS and CDR2 YFSETQ. This CDR3 spans 16 amino acids. Trimming left V 4 bases short and J 8 bases short, with 24 bases between. CDR3 in amino acids: CASSLGTASGAGGYTF. The CDR3 bases are TGCGCCAGCAGCCTAGGGACGGCCTCGGGAGCAGGGGGCTACACCTTC.

The chain uses TRBV19 and TRBJ1-3; 9 nucleotides line up with TRBD1. CDR3 length equals 18 residues. Germline lookup yields CDR1 LNHDA and CDR2 SQIVND (reference sequence). The junction had 12 bases not matched to a gene; V was cut back by 6 bases and J by 0 bases. The CDR3 here is CASRSTSGTGFSGNTIYF. In DNA form, the CDR3 reads TGTGCCAGTAGATCCACGTCCGGGACAGGGTTCTCTGGAAACACCATATATTTT.

This clone has only a few counts. The chain joins TRBV19 to TRBJ2-5; D may be TRBD2 (6 bases). Germline CDR1 is LNHDA and CDR2 is SQIVND (reference sequence). Trimming cost V 3 bases and J 9 bases, with 11 bases left between them. CDR3 length equals 12 residues. CDR3 coding DNA: TGTGCCAGTAGTATTACCCGGGGGTCCCAGTACTTC. It specifies CASSITRGSQYF.

J is TRBJ1-2 and V is TRBV6-1; 7 bases are a match to TRBD1. V shed 1 base and J 7 bases; nucleotides not matched to a gene: 9. Germline loops: CDR1 MNHNS, CDR2 SASEGT. The CDR3 extends over 15 amino acids. CDR3 sequence reads: CASSEGRTGAVGYTF. CDR3 DNA sequence: TGTGCCAGCAGTGAAGGTCGCACAGGGGCTGTTGGCTACACCTTC.

The chain joins TRBV2 to TRBJ2-1, with a possible D match to TRBD2 (5 bases). V gave up 2 bases and J gave up 2 bases, with 10 bases separating them. This CDR3 is built from 15 residues. Germline CDR1 is SNHLY and CDR2 is FYNNEI. As DNA, the CDR3 is TGTGCCAGCAGTGAATGGATTAGCGCCTACAATGAGCAGTTCTTC. It yields the protein CASSEWISAYNEQFF.

The chain recombines TRBV5-1 with TRBJ2-7; tentatively, D is TRBD1 (6 bases). This CDR3 region has 14 residues. Trimming cost V 4 bases and J 2 bases, with 13 bases left between them. The V gene's germline CDR1 is SGHRS and CDR2 YFSETQ. The CDR3 reads CASSLDRRTYEQYF. The DNA for the CDR3 is TGCGCCAGCAGCCTCGACAGGAGAACCTACGAGCAGTACTTC.

The chain carries TRBV4-1 and TRBJ1-1; a possible D gene is TRBD1 (6 bases). The CDR3 covers 16 residues. Trimming removed 5 bases at V and 0 bases at J, with 16 bases between. The germline gives CDR1 MGHRA, CDR2 YSYEKL. The CDR3 is CASSAPGQKMNTEAFF. CDR3 DNA: TGCGCCAGCAGCGCGCCGGGACAAAAAATGAACACTGAAGCTTTCTTT.

The V gene is TRBV14, the J gene TRBJ1-4, with D perhaps TRBD1 (6 bases). This CDR3 spans 15 amino acids. V was trimmed by 2 bases and J by 4 bases, leaving 11 bases between them. The germline V gene encodes CDR1 SGHDN and CDR2 FVKESK. Written as DNA, the CDR3 is TGTGCCAGCAGCCAACCGACAGGTGGTAATGAAAAACTGTTTTTT. Its translation: CASSQPTGGNEKLFF.

This clone was found a few times. The gene calls are TRBV7-8 and TRBJ1-5, with 7 bases aligning to TRBD1. This CDR3 region has 16 residues. V was clipped by 6 bases and J by 5 bases; unmatched bases: 13. CDR1 and CDR2 (germline): SGHVS, FQNEAQ. This CDR3 is CASSLYRDSWDQPQHF. The CDR3 DNA follows: TGTGCCAGCAGTCTTTACCGGGACAGTTGGGATCAGCCCCAGCATTTT.

The rearrangement uses TRBV6-2 or TRBV6-3 and TRBJ2-1, with 10 bases lining up with TRBD2. V was clipped by 5 bases and J by 2 bases; unmatched bases: 6. CDR3 length equals 16 residues. CDR1 is MNHEY and CDR2 is SVGEGT in the germline V gene. The CDR3 nucleotides are TGTGCCAGCAGTCGCGTAACTAGCGGGACCTACAATGAGCAGTTCTTC. Protein sequence: CASSRVTSGTYNEQFF.

The sample holds one count of this clone. The chain joins TRBV12-5 to TRBJ2-1; 10 bases agree with TRBD2. Germline CDR1 LGHNT, CDR2 FRNRAP. V was clipped by 1 base and J by 3 bases; unmatched bases: 3. The CDR3 consists of 16 residues. This CDR3 is CASGLGTSGFYNEQFF. In nucleotides, the CDR3 is TGTGCTAGTGGTTTGGGGACTAGCGGATTCTACAATGAGCAGTTCTTC.

This chain links TRBV7-2 with TRBJ1-5; possible D gene TRBD1, 6 bases. V lost 5 bases, J lost 7 bases, and 15 bases lay in between. Germline loops: CDR1 SGHTA, CDR2 FQGNSA. CDR3 length: 14 residues. As DNA, the CDR3 is TGTGCCAGCAGCACAAACAGGGTCGAGCAGCCCCAGCATTTT. It is translated as CASSTNRVEQPQHF.